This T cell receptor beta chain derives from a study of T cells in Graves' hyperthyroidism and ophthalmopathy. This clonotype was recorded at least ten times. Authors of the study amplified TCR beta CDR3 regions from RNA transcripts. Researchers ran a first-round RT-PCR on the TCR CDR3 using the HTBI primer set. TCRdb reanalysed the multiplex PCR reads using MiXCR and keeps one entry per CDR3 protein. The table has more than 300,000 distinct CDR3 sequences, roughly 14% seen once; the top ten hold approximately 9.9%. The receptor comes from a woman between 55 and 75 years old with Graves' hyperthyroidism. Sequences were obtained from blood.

CDR3 coding DNA: TGTGCCAGCAGCTTAGCGCGTTTTCAGGGTGATGAGCAGTTCTTC. Translated: CASSLARFQGDEQFF. The V and J genes are TRBV7-9 and TRBJ2-1; weak D call: TRBD1 (5 bases). Deletions cut 0 bases from V and 8 bases from J, with 14 bases between. Per germline, CDR1 SEHNR and CDR2 FQNEAQ (reference sequence). The CDR3 consists of 15 residues.